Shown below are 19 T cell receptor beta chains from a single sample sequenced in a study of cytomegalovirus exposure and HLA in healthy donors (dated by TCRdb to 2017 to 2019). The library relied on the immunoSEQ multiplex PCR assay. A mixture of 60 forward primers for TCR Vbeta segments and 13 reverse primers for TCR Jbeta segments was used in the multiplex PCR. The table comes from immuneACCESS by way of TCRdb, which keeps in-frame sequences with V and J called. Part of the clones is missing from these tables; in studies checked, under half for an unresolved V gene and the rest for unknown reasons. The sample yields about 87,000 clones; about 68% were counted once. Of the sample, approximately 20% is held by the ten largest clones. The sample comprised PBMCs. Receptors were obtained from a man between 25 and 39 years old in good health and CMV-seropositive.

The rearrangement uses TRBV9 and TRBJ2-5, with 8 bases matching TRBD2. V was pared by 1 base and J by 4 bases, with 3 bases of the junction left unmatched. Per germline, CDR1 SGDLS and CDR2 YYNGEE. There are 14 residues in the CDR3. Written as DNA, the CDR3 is TGTGCCAGCAGCGTAAAACTAGCGGCAGAGACCCAGTACTTC. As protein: CASSVKLAAETQYF.

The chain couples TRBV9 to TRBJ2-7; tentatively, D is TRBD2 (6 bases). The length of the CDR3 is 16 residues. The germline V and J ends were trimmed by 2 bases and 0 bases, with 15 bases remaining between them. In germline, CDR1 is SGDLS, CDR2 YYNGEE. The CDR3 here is CASSVGTSTFSYEQYF. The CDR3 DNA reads TGTGCCAGCAGCGTCGGGACTTCCACTTTCTCCTACGAGCAGTACTTC.

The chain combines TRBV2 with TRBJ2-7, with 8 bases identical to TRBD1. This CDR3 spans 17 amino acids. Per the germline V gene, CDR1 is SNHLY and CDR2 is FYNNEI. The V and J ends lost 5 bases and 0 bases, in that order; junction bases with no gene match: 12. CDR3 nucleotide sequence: TGTGCCAGCAGTCTCTCCCCGGGACAGGTTCCCTCCTACGAGCAGTACTTC. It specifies CASSLSPGQVPSYEQYF.

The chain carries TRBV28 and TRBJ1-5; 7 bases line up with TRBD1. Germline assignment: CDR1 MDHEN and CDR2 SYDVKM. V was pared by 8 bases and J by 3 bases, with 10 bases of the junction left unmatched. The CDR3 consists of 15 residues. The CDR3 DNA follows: TGTGCCAGCCAATTACAGGGGCTACTCAATCAGCCCCAGCATTTT. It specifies CASQLQGLLNQPQHF.

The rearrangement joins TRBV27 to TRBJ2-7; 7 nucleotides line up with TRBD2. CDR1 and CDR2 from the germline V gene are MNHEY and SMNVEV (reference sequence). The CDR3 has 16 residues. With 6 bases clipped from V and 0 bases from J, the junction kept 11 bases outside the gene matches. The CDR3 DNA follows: TGTGCCAGCAGGACAAACAGCGGCGGGAGCTCCTACGAGCAGTACTTC. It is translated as CASRTNSGGSSYEQYF.

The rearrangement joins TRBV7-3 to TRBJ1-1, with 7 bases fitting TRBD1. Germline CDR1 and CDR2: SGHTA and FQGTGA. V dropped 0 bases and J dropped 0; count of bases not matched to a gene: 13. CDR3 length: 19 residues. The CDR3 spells CASSLTGQTIRGMNTEAFF. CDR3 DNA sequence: TGTGCCAGCAGCTTAACGGGACAGACCATTAGAGGAATGAACACTGAAGCTTTCTTT.

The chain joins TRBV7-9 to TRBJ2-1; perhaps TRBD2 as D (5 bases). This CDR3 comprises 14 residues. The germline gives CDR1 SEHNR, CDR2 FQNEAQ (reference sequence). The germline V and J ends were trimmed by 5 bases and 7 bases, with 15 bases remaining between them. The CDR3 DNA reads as TGTGCCAGCAGCCTTGGAGGACCTCTTAATGAGCAGTTCTTC. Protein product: CASSLGGPLNEQFF. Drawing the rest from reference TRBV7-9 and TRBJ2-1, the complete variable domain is DTGVSQNPRHKITKRGQNVTFRCDPISEHNRLYWYRQTLGQGPEFLTYFQNEAQLEKSRLLSDRFSAERPKGSFSTLEIQRTEQGDSAMYLCASSLGGPLNEQFFGPGTRLTVL.

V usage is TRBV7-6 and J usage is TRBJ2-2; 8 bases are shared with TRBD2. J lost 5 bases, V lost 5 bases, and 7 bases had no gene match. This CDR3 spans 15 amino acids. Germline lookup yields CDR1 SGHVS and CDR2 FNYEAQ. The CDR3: CASSRAGARTGELFF. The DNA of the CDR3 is TGTGCCAGCAGCCGAGCGGGAGCGAGAACCGGGGAGCTGTTTTTT.

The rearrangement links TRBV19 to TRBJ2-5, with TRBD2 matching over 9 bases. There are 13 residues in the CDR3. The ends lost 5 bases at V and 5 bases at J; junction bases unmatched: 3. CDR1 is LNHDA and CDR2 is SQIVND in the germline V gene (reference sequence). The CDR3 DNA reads TGTGCCAGTAGTCCTAGCGGGGCCGAGACCCAGTACTTC. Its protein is CASSPSGAETQYF. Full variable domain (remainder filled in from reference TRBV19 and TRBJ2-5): DGGITQSPKYLFRKEGQNVTLSCEQNLNHDAMYWYRQDPGQGLRLIYYSQIVNDFQKGDIAEGYSVSREKKESFPLTVTSAQKNPTAFYLCASSPSGAETQYFGPGTRLLVL.

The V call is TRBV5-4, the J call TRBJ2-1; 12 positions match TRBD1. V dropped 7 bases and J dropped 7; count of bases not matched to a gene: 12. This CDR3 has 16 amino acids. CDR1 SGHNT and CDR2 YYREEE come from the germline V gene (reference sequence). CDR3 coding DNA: TGTGCCAGCCTCTGTCAGCCGGGACAGGGGGCAAATGAGCAGTTCTTC. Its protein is CASLCQPGQGANEQFF. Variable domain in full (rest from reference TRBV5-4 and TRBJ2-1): ETGVTQSPTHLIKTRGQQVTLRCSSQSGHNTVSWYQQALGQGPQFIFQYYREEENGRGNFPPRFSGLQFPNYSSELNVNALELDDSALYLCASLCQPGQGANEQFFGPGTRLTVL.

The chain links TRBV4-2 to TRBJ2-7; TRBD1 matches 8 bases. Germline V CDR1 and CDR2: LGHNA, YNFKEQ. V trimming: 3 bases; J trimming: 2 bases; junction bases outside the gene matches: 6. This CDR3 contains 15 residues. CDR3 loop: CASSHPGQEPYEQYF. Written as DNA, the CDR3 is TGTGCCAGCAGCCACCCGGGACAGGAGCCCTACGAGCAGTACTTC.

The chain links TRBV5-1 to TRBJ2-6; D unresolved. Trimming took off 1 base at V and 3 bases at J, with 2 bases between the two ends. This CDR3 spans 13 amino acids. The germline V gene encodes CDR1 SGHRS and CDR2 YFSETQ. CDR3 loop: CASSLRGANVLTF. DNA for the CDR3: TGCGCCAGCAGCTTGCGTGGGGCCAACGTCCTGACTTTC.

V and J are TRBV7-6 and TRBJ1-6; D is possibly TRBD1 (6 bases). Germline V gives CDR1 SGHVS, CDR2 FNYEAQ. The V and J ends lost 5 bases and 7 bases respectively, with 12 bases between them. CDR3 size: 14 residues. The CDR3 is CASSHTDSNSPLHF. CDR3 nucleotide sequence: TGTGCCAGCAGCCACACGGACAGCAATTCACCCCTCCACTTT.

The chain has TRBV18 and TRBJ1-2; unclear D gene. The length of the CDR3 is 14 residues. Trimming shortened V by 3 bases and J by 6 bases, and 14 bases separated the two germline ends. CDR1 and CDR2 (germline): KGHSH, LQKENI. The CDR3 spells CASSPPGRSDGYTF. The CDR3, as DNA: TGTGCCAGCTCACCTCCCGGTCGGAGCGATGGCTACACCTTC.

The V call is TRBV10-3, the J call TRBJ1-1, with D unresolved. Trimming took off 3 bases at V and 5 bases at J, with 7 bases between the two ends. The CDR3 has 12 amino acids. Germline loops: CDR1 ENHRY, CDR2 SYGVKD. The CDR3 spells CAISEMRTEAFF. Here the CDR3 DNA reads TGTGCCATCAGTGAAATGAGGACTGAAGCTTTCTTT.

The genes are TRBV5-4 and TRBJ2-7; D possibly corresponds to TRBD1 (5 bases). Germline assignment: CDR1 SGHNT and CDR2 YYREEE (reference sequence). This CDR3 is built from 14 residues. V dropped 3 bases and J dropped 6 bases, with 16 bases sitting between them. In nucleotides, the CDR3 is TGTGCCAGCAGCTCCGGACAAACCAAAGGCGAGCAGTACTTC. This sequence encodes CASSSGQTKGEQYF.

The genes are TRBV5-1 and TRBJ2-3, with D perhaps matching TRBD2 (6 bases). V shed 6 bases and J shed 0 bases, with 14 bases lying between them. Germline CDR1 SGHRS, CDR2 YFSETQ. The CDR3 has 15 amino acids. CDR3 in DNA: TGCGCCAGCACCCGGGGTAGCGGTAGCACAGATACGCAGTATTTT. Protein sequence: CASTRGSGSTDTQYF.

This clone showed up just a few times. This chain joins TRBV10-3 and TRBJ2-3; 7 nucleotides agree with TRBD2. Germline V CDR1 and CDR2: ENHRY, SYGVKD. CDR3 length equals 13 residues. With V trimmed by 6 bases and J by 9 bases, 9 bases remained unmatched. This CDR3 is CAIRRESGRTQYF. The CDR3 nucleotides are TGTGCCATCAGGCGGGAGTCGGGGCGGACGCAGTATTTT.

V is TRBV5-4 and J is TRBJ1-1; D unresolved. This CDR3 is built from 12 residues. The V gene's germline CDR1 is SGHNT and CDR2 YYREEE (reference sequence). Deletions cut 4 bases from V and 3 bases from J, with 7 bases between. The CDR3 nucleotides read TGTGCCAGCAGCCCCGGTTACACTGAAGCTTTCTTT. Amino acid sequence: CASSPGYTEAFF.